Listed here are 14 T cell receptor beta chains from one sample, sequenced in a study of blood T cell repertoires in COVID-19. The table came from immunoSEQ multiplex PCR; TCRdb's copy has only in-frame clones and leaves some out. Of around 310,000 clones listed, 85% to 90% are singletons. The source material was peripheral blood. All receptors derive from a woman in her thirties or forties with COVID-19, enrolled during active disease.

The chain uses TRBV7-2 and TRBJ2-7, with D perhaps matching TRBD1 (6 bases). Germline lookup yields CDR1 SGHTA and CDR2 FQGNSA. Trimming left V 3 bases short and J 1 base short, with 16 bases between. This CDR3 has 16 residues. In nucleotides, the CDR3 is TGTGCCAGCAGCTTCGGACCGGGACAACGATCCTACGAGCAGTACTTC. Its translation: CASSFGPGQRSYEQYF.

As to this clone: Other DNA sequences in this sample translate to the same CDR3. J is TRBJ2-2 and V is TRBV11-3; D call uncertain. The CDR3 has 14 residues. The ends were cut back, 1 base at V and 1 base at J, with 4 bases in the middle. Germline CDR1 and CDR2: SGHNT and YENEEA. The CDR3 here is CASSLGGNTGELFF. The CDR3 nucleotides are TGTGCCAGCAGCTTAGGAGGGAACACCGGGGAGCTGTTTTTT.

J is TRBJ1-2 and V is TRBV28; D not resolved. V was clipped by 5 bases and J by 0 bases, with 4 bases between them. Germline CDR1 is MDHEN and CDR2 is SYDVKM. The CDR3 totals 12 residues. This CDR3 reads CASSVANYGYTF. The CDR3 region has the DNA TGTGCCAGCAGTGTAGCTAACTATGGCTACACCTTC.

The chain has TRBV4-3 and TRBJ1-6; D gene ambiguous. V was cut by 4 bases and J by 6 bases, with 16 bases left in between. The CDR3 covers 16 residues. CDR1 LGHNA and CDR2 YSLEER come from the germline V gene. The CDR3 here is CASSRSGAGFNSPLHF. CDR3 coding DNA: TGCGCCAGCAGCCGATCGGGCGCGGGGTTTAATTCACCCCTCCACTTT.

The table lists this clone with a few counts. This rearrangement joins TRBV27 to TRBJ1-4; D is unclear. The CDR3 is 14 amino acids. Germline CDR1 reads MNHEY; CDR2 reads SMNVEV (reference sequence). Trimming removed 6 bases from V and 0 bases from J, with 8 bases in between. The CDR3 spells CASSSVSTNEKLFF. DNA of the CDR3: TGTGCCAGCAGCTCGGTCTCAACTAATGAAAAACTGTTTTTT.

The chain employs TRBV18 and TRBJ2-5; 8 positions match TRBD2. The CDR3 loop spans 15 amino acids. Germline lookup yields CDR1 KGHSH and CDR2 LQKENI. With 3 bases clipped from V and 1 base from J, the junction kept 4 bases outside the gene matches. CDR3: CASSPSGLVQETQYF. In DNA, the CDR3 is TGTGCCAGCTCACCTTCGGGACTAGTCCAAGAGACCCAGTACTTC. Drawing the rest from reference TRBV18 and TRBJ2-5, the complete variable domain is NAGVMQNPRHLVRRRGQEARLRCSPMKGHSHVYWYRQLPEEGLKFMVYLQKENIIDESGMPKERFSAEFPKEGPSILRIQQVVRGDSAAYFCASSPSGLVQETQYFGPGTRLLVL.

The CDR3 region is CASSPQTGKNSPLHF. CDR3 in DNA: TGTGCCAGCTCACCACAGACAGGGAAAAATTCACCCCTCCACTTT. The V call is TRBV18, the J call TRBJ1-6; 7 nucleotides align to TRBD1. CDR1 and CDR2 (germline): KGHSH, LQKENI. The trim removed 1 base at V and 7 bases at J, leaving 4 bases unmatched. CDR3 length: 15 residues.

The chain recombines TRBV6-5 with TRBJ2-5; a possible D gene is TRBD1 (5 bases). Germline V lookup: CDR1 MNHEY, CDR2 SVGAGI. The CDR3 has 14 amino acids. Trimming took off 2 bases at V and 1 base at J, with 8 bases between the two ends. CDR3 loop: CASSYGHLQETQYF. DNA of the CDR3: TGTGCCAGCAGTTACGGACACCTCCAAGAGACCCAGTACTTC.

This clone appeared once. The chain joins TRBV19 to TRBJ2-1; no firm D call. The CDR3 is 14 amino acids. Germline V CDR1 and CDR2: LNHDA, SQIVND (reference sequence). Deletions cut 3 bases from V and 2 bases from J, with 8 bases between. The DNA of the CDR3 is TGTGCCAGTAGTATGAGCCTAGCCTACAATGAGCAGTTCTTC. Translated, it gives CASSMSLAYNEQFF.

The V gene is TRBV19, the J gene TRBJ1-4; 10 bases agree with TRBD1. The CDR3 covers 16 residues. J was trimmed by 7 bases and V by 4 bases; bases with no gene match: 9. Looked up from germline, CDR1 is LNHDA and CDR2 is SQIVND (reference sequence). As DNA, the CDR3 is TGTGCCAGTAGTACCCTAAAGACAGGGGGCTCTGAAAAACTGTTTTTT. This sequence encodes CASSTLKTGGSEKLFF. Variable domain in full (rest from reference TRBV19 and TRBJ1-4): DGGITQSPKYLFRKEGQNVTLSCEQNLNHDAMYWYRQDPGQGLRLIYYSQIVNDFQKGDIAEGYSVSREKKESFPLTVTSAQKNPTAFYLCASSTLKTGGSEKLFFGSGTQLSVL.

This clone was counted only a few times. The chain uses TRBV5-6 and TRBJ2-4; TRBD1 aligns across 8 bases. CDR1 and CDR2 from the germline V gene are SGHDT and YYEEEE. CDR3 length: 17 amino acids. J was trimmed by 0 bases and V by 0 bases; bases with no gene match: 5. The CDR3: CASSLEGQGLAKNIQYF. The CDR3 nucleotides read TGTGCCAGCAGCTTGGAAGGACAGGGACTAGCCAAAAACATTCAGTACTTC.

J is TRBJ1-6 and V is TRBV27; a weak D match, TRBD1 (5 bases). The CDR3 loop spans 16 amino acids. Trimming removed 3 bases from V and 0 bases from J, with 9 bases in between. CDR1 MNHEY and CDR2 SMNVEV come from the germline V gene (reference sequence). CDR3 amino acids: CASSFTRDSYNSPLHF. The CDR3 DNA follows: TGTGCCAGCAGTTTCACCAGGGACTCCTATAATTCACCCCTCCACTTT.

V usage is TRBV14 and J usage is TRBJ1-5; weak D call: TRBD1 (5 bases). V was clipped by 4 bases and J by 0 bases, with 10 bases between them. CDR1 SGHDN and CDR2 FVKESK come from the germline V gene. This CDR3 region has 15 residues. Written as DNA, the CDR3 is TGTGCCAGCAGCCCAGGGATCGGTAGCAATCAGCCCCAGCATTTT. Amino acid sequence: CASSPGIGSNQPQHF.

V and J are TRBV7-3 and TRBJ1-1; 8 nucleotides align to TRBD1. After removal of 1 base from V and 4 bases from J, the junction contained 2 bases not matched to a gene. The CDR3 spans 14 residues. Germline V lookup: CDR1 SGHTA, CDR2 FQGTGA. CDR3 DNA sequence: TGTGCCAGCAGCTTAAATACAGGGGGCACTGAAGCTTTCTTT. It encodes CASSLNTGGTEAFF.